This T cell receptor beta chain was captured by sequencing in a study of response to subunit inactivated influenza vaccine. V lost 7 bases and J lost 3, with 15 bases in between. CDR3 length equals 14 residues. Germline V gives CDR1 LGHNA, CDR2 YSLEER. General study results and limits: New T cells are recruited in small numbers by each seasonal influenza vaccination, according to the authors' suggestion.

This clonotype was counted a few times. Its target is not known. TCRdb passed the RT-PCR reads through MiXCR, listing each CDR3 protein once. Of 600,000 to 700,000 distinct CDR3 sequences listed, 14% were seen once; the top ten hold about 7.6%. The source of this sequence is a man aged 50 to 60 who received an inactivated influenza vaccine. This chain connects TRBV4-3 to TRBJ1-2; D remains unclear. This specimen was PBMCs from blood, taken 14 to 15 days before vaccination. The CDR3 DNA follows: TGCGCCAGCACCTTTCTAGGGCGTGACTATGGCTACACCTTC. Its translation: CASTFLGRDYGYTF.